These 5 T cell receptor beta chains were all obtained from the same sample, sequenced in a study of identifying expanded T cells in peripheral blood. The table came from immunoSEQ multiplex PCR; TCRdb's copy has only in-frame clones and leaves some out. The profile shows 80,000 to 95,000 clones, around 88% of them singletons. The sample comprised blood. These receptors originate from a person aged 18 to 70 in good health.

The gene calls are TRBV29-1 and TRBJ2-7; TRBD2 matches at 9 bases. The CDR3 consists of 15 residues. Germline values: CDR1 SQVTM, CDR2 ANQGSEA. The trim removed 7 bases at V and 6 bases at J, leaving 16 bases unmatched. CDR3 in DNA: TGCAGCGCTGTTACTAGCGGGCCTCATGGGGGCGAGCAGTACTTC. This codes for CSAVTSGPHGGEQYF.

This chain links TRBV28 with TRBJ1-5, with D possibly matching TRBD1 (5 bases). The CDR3 has 13 amino acids. V lost 6 bases, J lost 4 bases, and 10 bases lay in between. Germline assignment: CDR1 MDHEN and CDR2 SYDVKM. The CDR3: CASSRDGNQPQHF. The DNA of the CDR3 is TGTGCCAGCAGCCGGGACGGAAATCAGCCCCAGCATTTT.

The rearrangement links TRBV9 to TRBJ1-1, with D hard to call. Germline V lookup: CDR1 SGDLS, CDR2 YYNGEE. Trimming removed 4 bases at V and 0 bases at J, with 7 bases between. The CDR3 is made up of 13 amino acids. CDR3 amino acids: CASSPYMNTEAFF. CDR3 sequence (DNA): TGTGCCAGCAGCCCTTACATGAACACTGAAGCTTTCTTT.

There are a few counts of this clone. V is TRBV10-2 and J is TRBJ2-1, with 11 bases matching TRBD1. The CDR3 extends over 14 amino acids. Germline V gives CDR1 WSHSY, CDR2 SAAADI. Trimming at V came to 5 bases and at J to 9 bases, leaving 6 bases not matched to a gene. CDR3: CASSRDRGFGEQFF. CDR3 in DNA: TGCGCCAGCAGTAGGGACAGGGGGTTTGGTGAGCAGTTCTTC.

This chain uses TRBV7-9 with TRBJ1-5, with 9 bases that match TRBD1. The CDR3 runs to 16 residues. Unmatched junction bases numbered 10, after V lost 3 bases and J lost 7 bases. Germline V CDR1 and CDR2: SEHNR, FQNEAQ (reference sequence). DNA of the CDR3: TGTGCCAGCAGCTTCCCGGGACAGGGCGAAGGACAGCCCCAGCATTTT. Protein: CASSFPGQGEGQPQHF.